This TCR beta chain originates from a study of blood T cell repertoires in COVID-19. The CDR3 sequence is 14 residues long. V was cut by 0 bases and J by 4 bases, with 9 bases left in between. Germline V gives CDR1 SGHDN, CDR2 FVKESK. Clones were sequenced by immunoSEQ multiplex PCR, and TCRdb holds only the in-frame ones, with some missing. The sample has about 280,000 clones, roughly 85% seen once; the top ten hold over 6%. The receptor's source is a woman aged 40-49 years who had recovered from COVID-19. This rearrangement joins TRBV14 to TRBJ1-1, with a weak D call TRBD1 (6 bases). Input material: PBMCs or T cells enriched from blood (not recorded which). CDR3 sequence (DNA): TGTGCCAGCAGCCAAGATTCAGGGGTCACTGAAGCTTTCTTT. It yields the protein CASSQDSGVTEAFF.